A selection of T cell receptor beta chains follows, all from one sample in a study of cytomegalovirus exposure and HLA in healthy donors. Repertoires were generated with immunoSEQ multiplex PCR, while TCRdb's copy carries only in-frame clones and drops some. The sample comprises more than 150,000 clones, around 80% of which are singletons, and about 2.1% rests with the top ten. The sequenced sample consisted of PBMCs. The receptors here all came from a woman aged 25 to 39 in good health and CMV-seronegative. Both conserved end residues are part of each CDR3. Each record gives: V gene, J gene, clone size, D gene, CDR3 protein, CDR3 DNA. A D gene is named only where the DNA matches it firmly. Size values are once, few and many counts, or a class for expanded clones, and some rows have none.

>TRBV11-2|TRBJ1-1|few|TRBD1
CASTWTGAPNTEAFF
TGTGCCAGCACCTGGACAGGGGCTCCCAACACTGAAGCTTTCTTT
>TRBV7-9|TRBJ1-5|.|TRBD1
CASSLTGSQDQPQHF
TGTGCCAGCAGTTTGACAGGGTCGCAAGATCAGCCCCAGCATTTT
>TRBV5-6|TRBJ2-7|.|TRBD1
CASSLVGTGEREQYF
TGTGCCAGCAGCTTGGTGGGGACAGGGGAAAGGGAGCAGTACTTC
>TRBV6-6|TRBJ1-2|.|.
CASSPPGIPSNYGYTF
TGTGCCAGCAGCCCCCCGGGTATCCCCTCGAACTATGGCTACACCTTC
>TRBV7-8|TRBJ2-5|.|TRBD2
CASSPRTSGGALKETQYF
TGTGCCAGCAGCCCGAGGACTAGCGGGGGGGCCCTTAAAGAGACCCAGTACTTC
>TRBV6-1|TRBJ1-1|.|TRBD1
CASSSQTGSWEEAFF
TGTGCCAGCAGTTCTCAGACAGGGAGCTGGGAGGAAGCTTTCTTT
>TRBV29-1|TRBJ2-2|.|.
CSAHGGRTGELFF
TGCAGCGCCCACGGGGGGCGGACCGGGGAGCTGTTTTTT
>TRBV30|TRBJ2-7|.|.
CAWSGGQGTLYEQYF
TGTGCCTGGAGTGGAGGGCAGGGGACCCTCTACGAGCAGTACTTC
>TRBV2|TRBJ2-2|once|TRBD2
CASRSGGGPAGELFF
TGTGCCAGCAGATCCGGGGGGGGCCCGGCCGGGGAGCTGTTTTTT
>TRBV19|TRBJ1-2|.|.
CASSHRDGYTF
TGTGCCAGTAGCCACAGGGATGGCTACACCTTC
>TRBV28|TRBJ1-6|once|.
CASSFAGDNSPLHF
TGTGCCAGCAGTTTTGCGGGCGATAATTCACCCCTCCACTTT
>TRBV6-1|TRBJ1-2|.|TRBD1
CASSVDRGYGYTF
TGTGCCAGCAGTGTGGACAGGGGCTATGGCTACACCTTC
>TRBV19|TRBJ2-3|once|.
CASSPRGGGLSTDTQYF
TGTGCCAGTAGTCCCCGTGGGGGGGGCCTTAGCACAGATACGCAGTATTTT
>TRBV5-1|TRBJ2-1|.|TRBD2
CASSPEPGLVNEQFF
TGCGCCAGCAGTCCCGAACCGGGACTAGTAAATGAGCAGTTCTTC
>TRBV18|TRBJ1-1|.|.
CASSLGGRGMEMNTEAFF
TGTGCCAGCTCGCTTGGGGGCAGGGGTATGGAAATGAACACTGAAGCTTTCTTT
>TRBV10-2|TRBJ1-3|once|TRBD1
CASTPRGRRGQGKNTIYF
TGCGCCAGCACCCCGAGGGGTCGGCGGGGACAGGGGAAAAACACCATATATTTT
>TRBV7-3|TRBJ2-5|.|TRBD1
CASSLIPTGLKTQYF
TGTGCCAGCAGCCTCATCCCGACAGGGTTGAAGACCCAGTACTTC
>TRBV7-2|TRBJ1-2|.|.
CASSPYGGGYTF
TGTGCCAGCAGCCCATACGGAGGGGGCTACACCTTC
>TRBV6-5|TRBJ1-4|.|.
CASSYGQTTNEKLFF
TGTGCCAGCAGTTACGGACAGACAACTAATGAAAAACTGTTTTTT
>TRBV7-9|TRBJ1-4|few|.
CASSPSRQGTNEKLFF
TGTGCCAGCAGCCCCTCCCGGCAGGGGACTAATGAAAAACTGTTTTTT
>TRBV27|TRBJ2-7|.|.
CASSLQGSPYEQYF
TGTGCCAGCAGTTTGCAGGGATCCCCCTACGAGCAGTACTTC
>TRBV11-3|TRBJ2-1|once|TRBD2
CASSLDGGGGKFF
TGTGCCAGCAGCTTAGATGGCGGGGGGGGAAAGTTCTTC
>TRBV6-5|TRBJ1-2|.|TRBD1
CASSYLGTGDLYGYTF
TGTGCCAGCAGTTACTTGGGGACAGGGGATCTCTATGGCTACACCTTC
>TRBV7-9|TRBJ1-4|once|TRBD1
CASSRGTGMEKLFF
TGTGCCAGCAGCCGCGGGACAGGGATGGAAAAACTGTTTTTT
>TRBV5-4|TRBJ1-2|few|TRBD1
CASSPRDRGSYGYTF
TGTGCCAGCAGCCCTAGGGACAGGGGTAGCTATGGCTACACCTTC
>TRBV7-6|TRBJ2-2|few|.
CASSLNPDTGELFF
TGTGCCAGCAGCTTAAATCCGGACACCGGGGAGCTGTTTTTT
>TRBV7-6|TRBJ2-7|.|.
CASSLDYVGGQYF
TGTGCCAGCAGCTTAGATTACGTCGGGGGGCAGTACTTC
>TRBV25-1|TRBJ1-1|.|TRBD1
CASLSRGDREPTEAFF
TGTGCCAGCCTCAGCCGGGGAGACAGGGAGCCCACTGAAGCTTTCTTT
>TRBV6-6|TRBJ2-3|.|.
CASSHGLDTQYF
TGTGCCAGCAGCCACGGACTAGATACGCAGTATTTT
>TRBV7-8|TRBJ2-3|few|.
CASSLFEDPVVKYF
TGTGCCAGCAGCTTGTTTGAGGATCCGGTCGTTAAGTATTTT
>TRBV5-5|TRBJ1-2|.|TRBD1
CASSLAGGRDGYTF
TGTGCCAGCAGCTTGGCAGGGGGAAGGGATGGCTACACCTTC
>TRBV30|TRBJ1-1|.|TRBD1
CAWRDRGLRTEAFF
TGTGCCTGGAGGGACAGGGGTTTAAGGACTGAAGCTTTCTTT
>TRBV15|TRBJ2-3|.|.
CATSRPPKGGTDTQYF
TGTGCCACCAGCAGACCCCCGAAGGGGGGGACAGATACGCAGTATTTT
>TRBV5-6|TRBJ1-3|.|TRBD1
CASSLGTGGPLSGNTIYF
TGTGCCAGCAGCTTGGGGACAGGGGGCCCCCTCTCTGGAAACACCATATATTTT
>TRBV7-6|TRBJ2-1|.|TRBD1
CASSLRVPGQGFNEQFF
TGTGCCAGCAGCTTAAGGGTGCCGGGACAGGGTTTCAATGAGCAGTTCTTC
>TRBV11-2|TRBJ1-6|.|.
CASSLPPGDRHNSPLHF
TGTGCCAGCAGCTTACCTCCAGGGGATAGGCATAATTCACCCCTCCACTTT
>TRBV4-2|TRBJ1-2|.|.
CASSQANYGYTF
TGTGCCAGCAGCCAAGCGAACTATGGCTACACCTTC
>TRBV5-1|TRBJ2-7|.|TRBD1
CASRRQGLEREQYF
TGCGCCAGCAGACGACAGGGTCTGGAGAGGGAGCAGTACTTC
>TRBV4-2|TRBJ2-3|.|TRBD2
CASSPLAGARTDTQYF
TGTGCCAGCAGCCCCTTAGCGGGGGCCCGCACAGATACGCAGTATTTT